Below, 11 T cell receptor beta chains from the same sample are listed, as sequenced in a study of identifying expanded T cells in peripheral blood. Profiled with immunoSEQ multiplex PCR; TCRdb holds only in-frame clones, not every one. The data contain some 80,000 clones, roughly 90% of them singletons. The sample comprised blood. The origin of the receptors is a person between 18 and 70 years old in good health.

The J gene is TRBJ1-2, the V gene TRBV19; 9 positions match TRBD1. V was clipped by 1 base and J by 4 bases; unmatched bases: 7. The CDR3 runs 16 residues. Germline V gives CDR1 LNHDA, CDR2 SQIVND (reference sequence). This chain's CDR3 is CASSIGTGELSYGYTF. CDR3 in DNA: TGTGCCAGTAGTATAGGGACAGGGGAGTTGAGCTATGGCTACACCTTC.

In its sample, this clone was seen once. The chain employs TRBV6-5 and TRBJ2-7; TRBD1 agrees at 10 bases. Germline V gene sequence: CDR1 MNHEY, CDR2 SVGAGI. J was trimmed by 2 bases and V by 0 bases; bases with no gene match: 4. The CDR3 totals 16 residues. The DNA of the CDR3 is TGTGCCAGCAGTTACTCTACCGGGACAGGGGCCTACGAGCAGTACTTC. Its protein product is CASSYSTGTGAYEQYF.

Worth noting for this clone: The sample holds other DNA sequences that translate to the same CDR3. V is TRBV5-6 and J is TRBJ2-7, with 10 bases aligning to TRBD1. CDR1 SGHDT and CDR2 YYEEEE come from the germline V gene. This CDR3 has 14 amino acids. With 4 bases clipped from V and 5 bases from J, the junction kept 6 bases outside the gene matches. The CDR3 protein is CASSPGQGRHEQYF. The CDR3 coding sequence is TGTGCCAGCAGCCCGGGACAGGGGCGCCACGAGCAGTACTTC.

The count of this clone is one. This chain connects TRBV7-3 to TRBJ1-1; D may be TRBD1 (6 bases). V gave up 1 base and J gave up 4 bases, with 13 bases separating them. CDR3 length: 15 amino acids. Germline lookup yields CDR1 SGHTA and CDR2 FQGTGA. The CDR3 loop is CASSLSGGPGTEAFF. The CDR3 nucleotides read TGTGCCAGCAGCTTAAGTGGGGGCCCGGGCACTGAAGCTTTCTTT.

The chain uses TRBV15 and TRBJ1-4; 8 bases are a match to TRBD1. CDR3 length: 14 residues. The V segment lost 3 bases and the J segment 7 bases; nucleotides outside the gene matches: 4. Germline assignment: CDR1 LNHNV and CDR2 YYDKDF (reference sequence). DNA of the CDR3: TGTGCCACCAGCAGCAGGGGGCTCGGTGAAAAACTGTTTTTT. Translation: CATSSRGLGEKLFF.

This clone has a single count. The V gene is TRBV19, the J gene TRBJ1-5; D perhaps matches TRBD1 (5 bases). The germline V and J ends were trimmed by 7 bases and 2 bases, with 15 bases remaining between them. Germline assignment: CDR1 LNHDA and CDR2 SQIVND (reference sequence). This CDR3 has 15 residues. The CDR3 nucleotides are TGTGCCAGTATTCGGGGCGGGTACGGCAATCAGCCCCAGCATTTT. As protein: CASIRGGYGNQPQHF.

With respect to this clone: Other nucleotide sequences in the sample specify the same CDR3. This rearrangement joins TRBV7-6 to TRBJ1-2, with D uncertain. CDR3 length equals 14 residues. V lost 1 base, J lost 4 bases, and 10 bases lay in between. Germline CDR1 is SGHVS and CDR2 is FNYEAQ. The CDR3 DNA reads TGTGCCAGCAGCTTAGGGGGAGGGCCCTATGGCTACACCTTC. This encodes CASSLGGGPYGYTF.

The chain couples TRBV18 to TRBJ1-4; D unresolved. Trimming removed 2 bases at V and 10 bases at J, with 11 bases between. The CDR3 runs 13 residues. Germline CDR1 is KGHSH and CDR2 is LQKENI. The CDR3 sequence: CASSPDRLGKLFF. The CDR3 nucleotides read TGTGCCAGCTCACCAGACCGGCTGGGAAAACTGTTTTTT.

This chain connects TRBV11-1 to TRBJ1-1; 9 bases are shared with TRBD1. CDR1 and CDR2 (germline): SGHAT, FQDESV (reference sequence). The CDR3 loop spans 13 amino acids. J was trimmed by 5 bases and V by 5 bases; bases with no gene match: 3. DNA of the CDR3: TGTGCCAGCAGCACGGGACAGGGAACTGAAGCTTTCTTT. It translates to CASSTGQGTEAFF.

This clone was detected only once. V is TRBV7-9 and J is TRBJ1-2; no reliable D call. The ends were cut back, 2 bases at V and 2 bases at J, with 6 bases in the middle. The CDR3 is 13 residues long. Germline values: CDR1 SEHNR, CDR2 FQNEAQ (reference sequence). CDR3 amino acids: CASSLQRNYGYTF. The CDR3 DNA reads TGTGCCAGCAGCTTACAACGGAACTATGGCTACACCTTC.

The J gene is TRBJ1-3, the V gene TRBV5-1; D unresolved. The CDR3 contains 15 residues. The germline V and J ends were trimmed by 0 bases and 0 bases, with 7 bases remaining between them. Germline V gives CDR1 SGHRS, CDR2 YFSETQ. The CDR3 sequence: CASSLGDTSGNTIYF. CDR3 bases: TGCGCCAGCAGCTTGGGCGACACCTCTGGAAACACCATATATTTT.